Presented here are 30 T cell receptor beta chains from one specimen sequenced in a study of blood T cell repertoires in COVID-19. The table came from immunoSEQ multiplex PCR; TCRdb's copy has only in-frame clones and leaves some out. The sample consists of about 400,000 clones, 65% to 90% of them appearing once. Material for sequencing was peripheral blood. The receptor set was obtained from a woman aged 55-70 years with COVID-19, enrolled during active disease.

This sequence joins TRBV9 and TRBJ2-5; 7 positions agree with TRBD2. With V trimmed by 0 bases and J by 3 bases, 5 bases remained unmatched. The germline CDR1 and CDR2 sequences are SGDLS and YYNGEE. This CDR3 region has 15 residues. CDR3 loop: CASSVAGGGEETQYF. The CDR3 DNA is TGTGCCAGCAGCGTAGCTGGCGGGGGAGAAGAGACCCAGTACTTC.

This chain connects TRBV2 to TRBJ2-2; tentatively, D is TRBD1 (5 bases). Trimming pared 6 bases from V and 2 bases from J, leaving 10 bases between. CDR1 and CDR2 from the germline V gene are SNHLY and FYNNEI. The CDR3 length is 14 residues. The CDR3 sequence is CASRRGLNTGELFF. CDR3 bases: TGTGCCAGCAGAAGGGGTCTTAACACCGGGGAGCTGTTTTTT.

The chain recombines TRBV29-1 with TRBJ1-2, with TRBD1 matching over 10 bases. Trimming cost V 1 base and J 5 bases; bases outside gene matches: 4. Germline V CDR1 and CDR2: SQVTM, ANQGSEA. This CDR3 is 14 amino acids long. CDR3 amino acids: CSVEGDRGEYGYTF. CDR3 DNA sequence: TGCAGCGTTGAAGGGGACAGGGGCGAGTATGGCTACACCTTC.

V is TRBV5-1 and J is TRBJ2-1; 11 bases map to TRBD2. CDR3 length: 13 residues. Germline assignment: CDR1 SGHRS and CDR2 YFSETQ. J lost 10 bases, V lost 2 bases, and 2 bases had no gene match. The CDR3 protein is CASSLLAGVEQFF. The CDR3 nucleotides read TGCGCCAGCAGCTTACTAGCGGGGGTCGAGCAGTTCTTC. Together with reference TRBV5-1 and TRBJ2-1, the CDR3 gives the full variable domain: KAGVTQTPRYLIKTRGQQVTLSCSPISGHRSVSWYQQTPGQGLQFLFEYFSETQRNKGNFPGRFSGRQFSNSRSEMNVSTLELGDSALYLCASSLLAGVEQFFGPGTRLTVL.

The genes are TRBV6-1 and TRBJ1-2; possible D gene TRBD1, 6 bases. The CDR3 consists of 14 residues. V dropped 3 bases and J dropped 7 bases, with 15 bases sitting between them. CDR1 MNHNS and CDR2 SASEGT come from the germline V gene. CDR3 residues: CASSDRTAVGGYTF. CDR3 nucleotides: TGTGCCAGCAGTGACCGGACAGCCGTAGGTGGCTACACCTTC.

The V gene is TRBV30, the J gene TRBJ2-1, with D perhaps TRBD2 (7 bases). The CDR3 is 19 residues long. In germline, CDR1 is GTSNPN, CDR2 SVGIG (reference sequence). Trimming left V 0 bases short and J 1 base short, with 22 bases between. The CDR3 protein is CAWSVGGGAPFRSYNEQFF. As DNA, the CDR3 is TGTGCCTGGAGTGTAGGAGGGGGGGCGCCATTTCGGTCCTACAATGAGCAGTTCTTC.

The chain joins TRBV11-3 to TRBJ1-4, with D hard to call. The germline gives CDR1 SGHNT, CDR2 YENEEA. V was shortened by 2 bases and J by 4 bases, with 5 bases between the two germline ends. The CDR3 runs to 13 residues. The CDR3 region has the DNA TGTGCCAGCAGCTTAACTAGTAATGAAAAACTGTTTTTT. It translates to CASSLTSNEKLFF.

The V and J genes are TRBV6-5 and TRBJ1-1; perhaps TRBD1 as D (5 bases). Germline values: CDR1 MNHEY, CDR2 SVGAGI. The CDR3 is 16 residues long. Trimming pared 0 bases from V and 0 bases from J, leaving 11 bases between. The CDR3: CASSYSTKGMNTEAFF. The CDR3 DNA reads TGTGCCAGCAGTTACTCGACCAAGGGGATGAACACTGAAGCTTTCTTT.

V usage is TRBV5-1 and J usage is TRBJ1-2; 11 positions match TRBD1. Germline CDR1 and CDR2: SGHRS and YFSETQ. V was clipped by 3 bases and J by 7 bases; unmatched bases: 2. The CDR3 has 13 amino acids. The CDR3 reads CASSSGTGGGYTF. The CDR3 region has the DNA TGCGCCAGCAGCTCGGGGACAGGGGGTGGCTACACCTTC.

This clone was picked up a small number of times. J is TRBJ1-2 and V is TRBV5-1, with D perhaps TRBD1 (6 bases). Germline V lookup: CDR1 SGHRS, CDR2 YFSETQ. The V and J ends lost 4 bases and 7 bases respectively, with 14 bases between them. The CDR3 contains 13 residues. CDR3 sequence (DNA): TGCGCCAGCAGCAACGGACAGCTTAGTGGCTACACCTTC. This gives the protein CASSNGQLSGYTF.

The chain recombines TRBV23-1 with TRBJ2-5; 9 nucleotides line up with TRBD1. TRBV23-1 is designated an ORF whose function remains uncertain. The junction had 3 bases not matched to a gene; V was cut back by 6 bases and J by 4 bases. CDR3 length equals 13 residues. The CDR3 nucleotides are TGCGCCAGCAGATGGACAGGGGTAGAGACCCAGTACTTC. Residues: CASRWTGVETQYF.

The gene calls are TRBV30 and TRBJ1-1, with 10 bases lining up with TRBD1. V dropped 3 bases and J dropped 8; count of bases not matched to a gene: 9. CDR3 size: 14 residues. Looked up from germline, CDR1 is GTSNPN and CDR2 is SVGIG (reference sequence). The CDR3, as DNA: TGTGCCTGGAGCGACCGGGACAGGGGAACAGAAGCTTTCTTT. It is translated as CAWSDRDRGTEAFF.

V is TRBV12-5 and J is TRBJ1-5; D is uncertain. Deletions cut 5 bases from V and 4 bases from J, with 6 bases between. Per the germline V gene, CDR1 is LGHNT and CDR2 is FRNRAP. The CDR3 totals 12 residues. CDR3 nucleotide sequence: TGTGCTAGTGGTCCGTTTAATCAGCCCCAGCATTTT. It translates to CASGPFNQPQHF.

The chain has TRBV14 and TRBJ1-1; tentatively, D is TRBD1 (5 bases). Germline values: CDR1 SGHDN, CDR2 FVKESK. The CDR3 has 15 amino acids. Deletions cut 1 base from V and 2 bases from J, with 11 bases between. CDR3 coding DNA: TGTGCCAGCAGCCAAGGGGGCAGGGTAAACACTGAAGCTTTCTTT. Residues: CASSQGGRVNTEAFF.

The chain carries TRBV11-2 and TRBJ2-3; D is perhaps TRBD2 (7 bases). This CDR3 region has 17 residues. The germline gives CDR1 SGHAT, CDR2 FQNNGV. V was clipped by 5 bases and J by 3 bases, with 21 bases between them. CDR3 nucleotide sequence: TGTGCCAGCAGCAACCCTCTGGGCAGGGGAGGGACAGATACGCAGTATTTT. Amino acid sequence: CASSNPLGRGGTDTQYF.

The V and J genes are TRBV11-2 and TRBJ2-1; tentative D call: TRBD2 (6 bases). The CDR3 loop spans 16 amino acids. Trimming removed 5 bases at V and 2 bases at J, with 16 bases between. Germline CDR1 SGHAT, CDR2 FQNNGV. This CDR3 is CASSQPGTSPYNEQFF. CDR3 nucleotides: TGTGCCAGCAGCCAACCCGGGACTTCCCCCTACAATGAGCAGTTCTTC.

The CDR3 protein is CASSEYSSGNTIYF. The CDR3 DNA is TGTGCCAGCAGTGAATATAGCTCTGGAAACACCATATATTTT. The chain couples TRBV25-1 to TRBJ1-3, with D uncertain. Trimming cost V 0 bases and J 0 bases, with 3 bases left between them. The CDR3 totals 14 residues. Looked up from germline, CDR1 is MGHDK and CDR2 is SYGVNS.

This chain links TRBV19 with TRBJ1-1; D is possibly TRBD1 (5 bases). Trimming pared 5 bases from V and 3 bases from J, leaving 16 bases between. Looked up from germline, CDR1 is LNHDA and CDR2 is SQIVND (reference sequence). The length of the CDR3 is 15 residues. The CDR3 reads CASSRGGGVDTEAFF. The CDR3 nucleotides read TGTGCCAGTAGTCGCGGGGGGGGTGTGGACACTGAAGCTTTCTTT. Combining the CDR3 with reference TRBV19 and TRBJ1-1 gives the whole variable domain DGGITQSPKYLFRKEGQNVTLSCEQNLNHDAMYWYRQDPGQGLRLIYYSQIVNDFQKGDIAEGYSVSREKKESFPLTVTSAQKNPTAFYLCASSRGGGVDTEAFFGQGTRLTVV.

The chain recombines TRBV11-2 with TRBJ2-1, with TRBD1 identical over 7 bases. Germline trimming cut 8 bases from V and 5 bases from J; bases unmatched to any gene: 9. CDR3 length equals 14 residues. The germline V gene has CDR1 SGHAT and CDR2 FQNNGV. CDR3 loop: CASGETGQNNEQFF. The DNA for the CDR3 is TGTGCCAGCGGCGAGACAGGGCAGAACAATGAGCAGTTCTTC. Full variable domain (rest looked up from reference TRBV11-2 and TRBJ2-1): EAGVAQSPRYKIIEKRQSVAFWCNPISGHATLYWYQQILGQGPKLLIQFQNNGVVDDSQLPKDRFSAERLKGVDSTLKIQPAKLEDSAVYLCASGETGQNNEQFFGPGTRLTVL.

The V gene is TRBV30, the J gene TRBJ1-4; 9 bases map to TRBD1. CDR3 length: 15 residues. Looked up from germline, CDR1 is GTSNPN and CDR2 is SVGIG (reference sequence). With V trimmed by 1 base and J by 8 bases, 8 bases remained unmatched. This CDR3 reads CAWSARQGVREKLFF. The CDR3 nucleotides are TGTGCCTGGAGTGCACGACAGGGGGTACGGGAAAAACTGTTTTTT.

The gene calls are TRBV6-5 and TRBJ2-7; D may be TRBD1 (5 bases). The CDR3 runs to 13 residues. The V and J ends lost 3 bases and 0 bases respectively, with 6 bases between them. CDR1 MNHEY and CDR2 SVGAGI come from the germline V gene. The CDR3 nucleotides are TGTGCCAGCAGTTATGACAGCTCCTACGAGCAGTACTTC. It encodes CASSYDSSYEQYF.

V usage is TRBV18 and J usage is TRBJ1-1, with D maybe TRBD1 (5 bases). The germline CDR1 and CDR2 sequences are KGHSH and LQKENI. CDR3 size: 14 residues. The V end lost 1 base, the J end lost 5 bases, and 11 bases lay between the germline ends. The CDR3 coding sequence is TGTGCCAGCTCACCACGGGCAGGGTCGACTGAAGCTTTCTTT. Protein product: CASSPRAGSTEAFF. The full variable domain, with the rest looked up from reference TRBV18 and TRBJ1-1, is NAGVMQNPRHLVRRRGQEARLRCSPMKGHSHVYWYRQLPEEGLKFMVYLQKENIIDESGMPKERFSAEFPKEGPSILRIQQVVRGDSAAYFCASSPRAGSTEAFFGQGTRLTVV.

V gene TRBV3-1 (or the pseudogene TRBV3-2) combines with J gene TRBJ2-5, with 7 nucleotides matching TRBD2. Germline V gene sequence: CDR1 LGHDT, CDR2 YNNKEL (reference sequence). V gave up 2 bases and J gave up 2 bases; unmatched junction bases: 8. The length of the CDR3 is 16 residues. The CDR3 DNA follows: TGTGCCAGCAGCCAAAGGAAGACTAGCTATCAAGAGACCCAGTACTTC. Its translation is CASSQRKTSYQETQYF.

The rearrangement uses TRBV4-3 and TRBJ2-5; weak D call: TRBD2 (5 bases). Germline V lookup: CDR1 LGHNA, CDR2 YSLEER. This CDR3 is 15 amino acids long. Trimming cost V 4 bases and J 5 bases, with 17 bases left between them. CDR3 amino acids: CASSRLLESRETQYF. CDR3 nucleotides: TGCGCCAGCAGCCGTCTACTAGAATCCAGGGAGACCCAGTACTTC.

V is TRBV28 and J is TRBJ1-4, with 8 bases aligning to TRBD1. This CDR3 contains 15 residues. Losses at the gene ends were 4 bases for V and 4 bases for J; bases not matched to a gene: 5. In germline, CDR1 is MDHEN, CDR2 SYDVKM. The CDR3 is CASSSGGANNEKLFF. The CDR3 DNA sequence: TGTGCCAGCAGTTCAGGGGGCGCGAATAATGAAAAACTGTTTTTT.

The chain carries TRBV7-9 and TRBJ1-3, with D possibly being TRBD1 (5 bases). Per germline, CDR1 SEHNR and CDR2 FQNEAQ (reference sequence). Trimming cost V 1 base and J 1 base, with 8 bases left between them. This CDR3 is 15 amino acids long. The CDR3 sequence is CASSLEAGSGNTIYF. DNA for the CDR3: TGTGCCAGCAGCTTAGAGGCAGGGTCTGGAAACACCATATATTTT.

V and J are TRBV11-3 and TRBJ2-7, with 8 nucleotides matching TRBD1. CDR1 and CDR2 (germline): SGHNT, YENEEA. CDR3 length equals 14 residues. V lost 5 bases, J lost 2 bases, and 5 bases stayed unmatched. The CDR3 DNA sequence: TGTGCCAGCAGCGAAACACAGGGGGCCTACGAGCAGTACTTC. It codes for CASSETQGAYEQYF.

With regard to this clone: This sample includes further DNA sequences coding for the same CDR3. This sequence joins TRBV5-4 and TRBJ1-2, with 8 bases aligning to TRBD1. The CDR3 runs to 13 residues. Germline loops: CDR1 SGHNT, CDR2 YYREEE (reference sequence). The V segment lost 2 bases and the J segment 8 bases; nucleotides outside the gene matches: 5. The CDR3 nucleotides are TGTGCCAGCAGCTTTGACAGGGGTGGAGGCTACACCTTC. As protein: CASSFDRGGGYTF.

The genes are TRBV6-5 and TRBJ1-2; 7 nucleotides agree with TRBD1. Germline V gene data show CDR1 as MNHEY and CDR2 as SVGAGI. This CDR3 comprises 16 residues. The V segment lost 0 bases and the J segment 0 bases; nucleotides outside the gene matches: 4. CDR3 coding DNA: TGTGCCAGCAGTTACTCGTATCAGGGGGCTAACTATGGCTACACCTTC. Protein sequence: CASSYSYQGANYGYTF.

This chain uses TRBV6-6 with TRBJ1-1; 10 positions match TRBD1. CDR1 is MNHNY and CDR2 is SVGAGI in the germline V gene (reference sequence). Trimming at V came to 2 bases and at J to 11 bases, leaving 8 bases not matched to a gene. The CDR3 has 14 amino acids. The CDR3 region is CASSYIDRGQVAFF. CDR3 coding DNA: TGTGCCAGCAGTTACATCGACAGGGGGCAGGTGGCTTTCTTT.